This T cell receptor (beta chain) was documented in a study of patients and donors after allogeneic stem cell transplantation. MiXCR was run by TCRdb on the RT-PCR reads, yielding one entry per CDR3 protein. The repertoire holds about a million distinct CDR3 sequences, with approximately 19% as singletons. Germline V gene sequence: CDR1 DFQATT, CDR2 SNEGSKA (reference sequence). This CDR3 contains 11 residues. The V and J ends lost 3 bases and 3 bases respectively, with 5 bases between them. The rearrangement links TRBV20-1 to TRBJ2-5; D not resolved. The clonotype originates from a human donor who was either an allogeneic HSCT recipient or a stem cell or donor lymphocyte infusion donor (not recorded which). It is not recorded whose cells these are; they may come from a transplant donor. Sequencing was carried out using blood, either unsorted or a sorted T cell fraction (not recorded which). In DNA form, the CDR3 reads TGCAGTGCTAGGAGAAAAGAGACCCAGTACTTC. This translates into CSARRKETQYF.